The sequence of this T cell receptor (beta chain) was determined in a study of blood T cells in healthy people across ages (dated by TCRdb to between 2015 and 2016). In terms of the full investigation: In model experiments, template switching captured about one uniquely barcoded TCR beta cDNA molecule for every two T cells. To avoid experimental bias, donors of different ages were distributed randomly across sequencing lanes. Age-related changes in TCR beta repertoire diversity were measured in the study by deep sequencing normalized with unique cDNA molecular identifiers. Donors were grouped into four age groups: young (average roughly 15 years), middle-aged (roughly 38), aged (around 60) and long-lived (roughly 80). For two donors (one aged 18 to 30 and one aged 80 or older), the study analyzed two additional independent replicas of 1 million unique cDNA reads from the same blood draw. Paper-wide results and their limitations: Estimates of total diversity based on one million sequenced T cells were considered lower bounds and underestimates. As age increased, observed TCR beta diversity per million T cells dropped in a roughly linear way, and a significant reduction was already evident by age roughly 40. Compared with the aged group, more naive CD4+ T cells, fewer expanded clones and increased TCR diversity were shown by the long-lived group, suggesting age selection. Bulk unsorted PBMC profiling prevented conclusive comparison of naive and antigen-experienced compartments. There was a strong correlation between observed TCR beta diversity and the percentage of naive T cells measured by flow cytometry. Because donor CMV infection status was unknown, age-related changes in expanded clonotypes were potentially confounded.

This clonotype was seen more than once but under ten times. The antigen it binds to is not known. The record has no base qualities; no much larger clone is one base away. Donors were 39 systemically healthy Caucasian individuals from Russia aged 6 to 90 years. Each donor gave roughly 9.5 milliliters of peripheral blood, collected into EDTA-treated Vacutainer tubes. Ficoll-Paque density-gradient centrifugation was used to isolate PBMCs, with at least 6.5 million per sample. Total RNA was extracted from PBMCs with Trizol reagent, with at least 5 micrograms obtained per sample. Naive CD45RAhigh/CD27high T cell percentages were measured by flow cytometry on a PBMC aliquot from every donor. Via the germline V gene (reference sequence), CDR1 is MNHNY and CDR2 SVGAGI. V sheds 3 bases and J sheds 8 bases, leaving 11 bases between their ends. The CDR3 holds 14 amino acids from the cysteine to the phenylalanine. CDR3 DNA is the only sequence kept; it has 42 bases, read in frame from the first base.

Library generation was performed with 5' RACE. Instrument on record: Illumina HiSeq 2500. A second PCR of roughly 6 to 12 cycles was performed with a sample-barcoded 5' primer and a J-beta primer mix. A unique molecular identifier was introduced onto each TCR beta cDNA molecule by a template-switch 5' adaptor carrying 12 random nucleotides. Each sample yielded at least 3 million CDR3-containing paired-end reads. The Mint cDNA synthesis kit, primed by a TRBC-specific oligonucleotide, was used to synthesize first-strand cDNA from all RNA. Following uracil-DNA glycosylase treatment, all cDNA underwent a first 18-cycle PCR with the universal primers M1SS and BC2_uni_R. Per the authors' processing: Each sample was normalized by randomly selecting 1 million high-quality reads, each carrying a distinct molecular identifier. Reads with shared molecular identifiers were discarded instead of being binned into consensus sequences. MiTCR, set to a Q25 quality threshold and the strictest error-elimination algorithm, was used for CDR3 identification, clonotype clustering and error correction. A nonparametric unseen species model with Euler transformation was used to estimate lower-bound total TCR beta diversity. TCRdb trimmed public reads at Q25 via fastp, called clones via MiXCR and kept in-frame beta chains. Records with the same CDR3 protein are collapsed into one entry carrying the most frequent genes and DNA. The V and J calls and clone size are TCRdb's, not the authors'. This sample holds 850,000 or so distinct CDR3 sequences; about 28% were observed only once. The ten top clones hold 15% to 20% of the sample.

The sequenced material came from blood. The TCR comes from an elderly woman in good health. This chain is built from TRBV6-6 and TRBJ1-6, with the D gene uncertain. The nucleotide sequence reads TGTGCCAGCAGTTATCCATCGTCAGATTCACCCCTCCACTTT. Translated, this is CASSYPSSDSPLHF.